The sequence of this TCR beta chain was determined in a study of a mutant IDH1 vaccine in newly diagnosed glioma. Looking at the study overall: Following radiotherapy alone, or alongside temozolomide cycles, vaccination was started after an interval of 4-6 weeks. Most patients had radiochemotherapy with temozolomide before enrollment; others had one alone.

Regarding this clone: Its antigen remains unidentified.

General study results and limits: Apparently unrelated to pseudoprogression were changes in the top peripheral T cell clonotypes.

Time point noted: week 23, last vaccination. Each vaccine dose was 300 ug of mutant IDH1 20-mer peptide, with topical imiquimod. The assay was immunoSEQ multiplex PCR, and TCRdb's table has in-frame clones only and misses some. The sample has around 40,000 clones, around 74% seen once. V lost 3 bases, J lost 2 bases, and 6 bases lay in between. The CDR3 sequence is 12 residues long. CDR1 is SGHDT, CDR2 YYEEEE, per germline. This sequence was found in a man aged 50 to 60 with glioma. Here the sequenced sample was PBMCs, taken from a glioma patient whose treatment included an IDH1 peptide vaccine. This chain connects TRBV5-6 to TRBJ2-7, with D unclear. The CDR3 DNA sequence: TGTGCCAGCAGCTGGGAACCCTACGAGCAGTACTTC. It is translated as CASSWEPYEQYF.